This TCR beta chain derives from a study of cytomegalovirus exposure and HLA in healthy donors. The ends lost 4 bases at V and 3 bases at J; junction bases unmatched: 7. The CDR3 is 16 residues long. Germline CDR1 is SGHRS and CDR2 is YFSETQ. PCR was performed using 60 Vbeta and 13 Jbeta primers. The table came from immunoSEQ multiplex PCR; TCRdb's copy has only in-frame clones and leaves some out. The data contain about 180,000 clones, roughly 80% of them singletons. The receptor was isolated from a man aged 40-49 years in good health and CMV-seronegative. The source material was PBMCs. This chain uses TRBV5-1 with TRBJ2-7; 13 bases are a match to TRBD2. The CDR3 is CASSPGLAGSGYEQYF. The CDR3 DNA reads TGCGCCAGCAGCCCGGGACTAGCGGGGTCCGGCTACGAGCAGTACTTC. Based on the CDR3 plus reference TRBV5-1 and TRBJ2-7, the full variable domain is KAGVTQTPRYLIKTRGQQVTLSCSPISGHRSVSWYQQTPGQGLQFLFEYFSETQRNKGNFPGRFSGRQFSNSRSEMNVSTLELGDSALYLCASSPGLAGSGYEQYFGPGTRLTVT.